What follows are 25 T cell receptor beta chains derived from one specimen sequenced in a study of cytomegalovirus exposure and HLA in healthy donors. 13 Jbeta primers and 60 Vbeta primers were used for the PCR. Profiled with immunoSEQ multiplex PCR; TCRdb holds only in-frame clones, not every one. The table has 190,000 or so clones, roughly four fifths seen once. The material sequenced was PBMCs. The origin of the receptors is a man aged 45-60 years in good health and CMV-seronegative.

This clone has just one count. CDR3 sequence reads: CASSQDRRDRANYGYTF. CDR3 DNA: TGCGCCAGCAGCCAAGATCGTAGGGACAGGGCTAACTATGGCTACACCTTC. The V and J genes are TRBV4-1 and TRBJ1-2, with TRBD1 matching 9 bases. Germline-derived CDR1 and CDR2 are MGHRA and YSYEKL. The trim removed 0 bases at V and 0 bases at J, leaving 5 bases unmatched. The CDR3 runs 17 residues.

This sequence joins TRBV9 and TRBJ2-7; TRBD1 matches 7 bases. This CDR3 region has 16 residues. Trimming removed 0 bases from V and 4 bases from J; junction bases left unmatched: 10. CDR1 and CDR2 (germline): SGDLS, YYNGEE. CDR3 region: CASSVEYGTEIYEQYF. The CDR3 coding sequence is TGTGCCAGCAGCGTAGAGTATGGGACAGAGATATACGAGCAGTACTTC.

This sequence joins TRBV18 and TRBJ2-7; D uncertain. Deletions cut 6 bases from V and 0 bases from J, with 12 bases between. The length of the CDR3 is 14 residues. Germline CDR1 reads KGHSH; CDR2 reads LQKENI. CDR3 residues: CASSSARSSYEQYF. The CDR3 bases are TGTGCCAGCTCCAGCGCTCGGAGCTCCTACGAGCAGTACTTC. Using reference TRBV18 and TRBJ2-7 for the parts outside the CDR3, the full variable domain is NAGVMQNPRHLVRRRGQEARLRCSPMKGHSHVYWYRQLPEEGLKFMVYLQKENIIDESGMPKERFSAEFPKEGPSILRIQQVVRGDSAAYFCASSSARSSYEQYFGPGTRLTVT.

This clone was counted between two and nine times. The rearrangement joins TRBV18 to TRBJ1-4; the D is unclear. The germline V gene has CDR1 KGHSH and CDR2 LQKENI. CDR3 length: 13 amino acids. With 2 bases removed from V and 8 bases from J, the gap between germline ends came to 9 bases. This chain's CDR3 is CASSPLEREKLFF. For the CDR3, the DNA is TGTGCCAGCTCACCATTGGAGAGGGAAAAACTGTTTTTT.

The chain joins TRBV19 to TRBJ2-1; 7 nucleotides match TRBD1. Germline V gene sequence: CDR1 LNHDA, CDR2 SQIVND (reference sequence). J gave up 4 bases and V 2 bases, and 8 bases lay outside the gene matches. This CDR3 region has 16 residues. CDR3 nucleotide sequence: TGTGCCAGTAGTATATTTCCCCTACAGGGGTACAATGAGCAGTTCTTC. Translation gives CASSIFPLQGYNEQFF. Full variable domain (outside the CDR3, taken from reference TRBV19 and TRBJ2-1): DGGITQSPKYLFRKEGQNVTLSCEQNLNHDAMYWYRQDPGQGLRLIYYSQIVNDFQKGDIAEGYSVSREKKESFPLTVTSAQKNPTAFYLCASSIFPLQGYNEQFFGPGTRLTVL.

V is TRBV19 and J is TRBJ1-4; D unclear. The germline V and J ends were trimmed by 6 bases and 2 bases, with 13 bases remaining between them. CDR1 LNHDA and CDR2 SQIVND come from the germline V gene (reference sequence). The CDR3 is 15 residues long. DNA of the CDR3: TGTGCCAGTAGAATCGGAGGAGGTACTAATGAAAAACTGTTTTTT. Its translation is CASRIGGGTNEKLFF.

The CDR3 loop is CASSRQDRAGGVVETQYF. The CDR3, as DNA: TGTGCCAGCAGCCGACAAGACAGAGCGGGAGGTGTTGTCGAGACCCAGTACTTC. The chain combines TRBV4-2 with TRBJ2-5; 9 bases match TRBD2. Germline V gene lookup returns CDR1 LGHNA and CDR2 YNFKEQ. The junction had 17 bases not matched to a gene; V was cut back by 4 bases and J by 5 bases. The CDR3 is 18 residues long.

The V and J genes are TRBV19 and TRBJ2-3, with 7 bases matching TRBD2. The V gene's germline CDR1 is LNHDA and CDR2 SQIVND (reference sequence). V gave up 6 bases and J gave up 1 base; unmatched junction bases: 7. This CDR3 is built from 15 residues. The CDR3 region is CASRLLAKGTDTQYF. CDR3 sequence (DNA): TGTGCCAGTAGACTACTAGCGAAGGGCACAGATACGCAGTATTTT.

The chain combines TRBV7-3 with TRBJ2-2; 9 nucleotides match TRBD2. The CDR3 runs 18 residues. V was pared by 0 bases and J by 2 bases, with 7 bases of the junction left unmatched. Germline V gene data show CDR1 as SGHTA and CDR2 as FQGTGA. CDR3 bases: TGTGCCAGCAGCTTAACTCTGAGGCGGGGGGGAAACACCGGGGAGCTGTTTTTT. This gives the protein CASSLTLRRGGNTGELFF.

The V and J genes are TRBV28 and TRBJ2-7; 9 positions agree with TRBD1. Germline trimming cut 5 bases from V and 5 bases from J; bases unmatched to any gene: 13. Germline V CDR1 and CDR2: MDHEN, SYDVKM. The CDR3 is made up of 16 amino acids. The DNA for the CDR3 is TGTGCCAGCAGTCCACAGGGGGCGGAAGCGGTCCACGAGCAGTACTTC. Its protein product is CASSPQGAEAVHEQYF.

The V call is TRBV12-5, the J call TRBJ2-3; D possibly corresponds to TRBD1 (6 bases). V was shortened by 6 bases and J by 3 bases, with 10 bases between the two germline ends. Germline loops: CDR1 LGHNT, CDR2 FRNRAP. This CDR3 comprises 13 residues. CDR3 nucleotide sequence: TGTGCTAGTGGGCGACAGGTAACAGATACGCAGTATTTT. Translation: CASGRQVTDTQYF.

About this clone itself: The junction differs from germline at one of its ends, possibly a read error. V usage is TRBV7-9 and J usage is TRBJ1-6; tentative D call: TRBD1 (5 bases). This CDR3 spans 17 amino acids. Germline V gene sequence: CDR1 SEHNR, CDR2 FQNEAQ (reference sequence). CDR3 protein: CSSSLSRWGSNYSPLHF. The CDR3 nucleotides read TGTTCCAGCAGCTTATCGCGGTGGGGCAGCAATTATTCACCCCTCCACTTT.

The gene calls are TRBV4-2 and TRBJ2-1; weak D call: TRBD2 (6 bases). The CDR3 is 15 amino acids. V was shortened by 4 bases and J by 2 bases, with 12 bases between the two germline ends. The germline gives CDR1 LGHNA, CDR2 YNFKEQ. CDR3 loop: CASSRLAKTYNEQFF. The DNA of the CDR3 is TGTGCCAGCAGCCGTCTAGCGAAGACCTACAATGAGCAGTTCTTC.

The J gene is TRBJ2-5, the V gene TRBV10-1, with 10 positions matching TRBD1. This CDR3 region has 15 residues. Germline assignment: CDR1 WNHNN and CDR2 SYGVQD (reference sequence). V was pared by 8 bases and J by 5 bases, with 11 bases of the junction left unmatched. The CDR3, as DNA: TGCGCCAGCCCATTTCGACAGGGGGCGCTTGAGACCCAGTACTTC. This gives the protein CASPFRQGALETQYF.

The chain has TRBV7-2 and TRBJ1-3; D uncertain. Germline-derived CDR1 and CDR2 are SGHTA and FQGNSA. This CDR3 is 17 amino acids long. Trimming shortened V by 1 base and J by 0 bases, and 13 bases separated the two germline ends. In DNA, the CDR3 is TGTGCCAGCAGCTTAGGATTTAGAGGGTACTCTGGAAACACCATATATTTT. Translated: CASSLGFRGYSGNTIYF.

This clone was seen once. The rearrangement uses TRBV7-9 and TRBJ2-5; 13 positions agree with TRBD2. V shed 6 bases, J shed 3 bases, and the junction held 4 bases outside the gene matches. The CDR3 covers 15 residues. Germline V gene sequence: CDR1 SEHNR, CDR2 FQNEAQ (reference sequence). CDR3: CASRLGLAGEETQYF. CDR3 bases: TGTGCCAGCAGGCTCGGACTAGCGGGAGAAGAGACCCAGTACTTC.

This rearrangement joins TRBV11-2 to TRBJ2-1; TRBD2 matches 8 bases. CDR3 size: 15 residues. Germline assignment: CDR1 SGHAT and CDR2 FQNNGV. Trimming took 1 base from V and 4 from J; bases not matched to a gene: 3. CDR3 in amino acids: CASSLVRGAYNEQFF. In nucleotides, the CDR3 is TGTGCCAGCAGCTTAGTGCGGGGGGCGTACAATGAGCAGTTCTTC.

This clone was seen more than once but under ten times. The rearrangement links TRBV7-8 to TRBJ1-2; 8 nucleotides line up with TRBD1. V was clipped by 2 bases and J by 4 bases; unmatched bases: 3. The CDR3 has 14 residues. Per the germline V gene, CDR1 is SGHVS and CDR2 is FQNEAQ. CDR3: CASSLTTGAYGYTF. CDR3 nucleotide sequence: TGTGCCAGCAGCTTAACGACAGGGGCCTATGGCTACACCTTC. Looking up the rest from reference TRBV7-8 and TRBJ1-2 gives the full variable domain: GAGVSQSPRYKVAKRGQDVALRCDPISGHVSLFWYQQALGQGPEFLTYFQNEAQLDKSGLPSDRFFAERPEGSVSTLKIQRTQQEDSAVYLCASSLTTGAYGYTFGSGTRLTVV.

CDR3 amino acids: CASSFLNRQGPGDEQFF. In nucleotides, the CDR3 is TGTGCCAGCAGTTTTCTCAACCGACAGGGGCCCGGTGATGAGCAGTTCTTC. V gene TRBV28 combines with J gene TRBJ2-1; 8 positions agree with TRBD1. The CDR3 contains 17 residues. Germline values: CDR1 MDHEN, CDR2 SYDVKM. V dropped 3 bases and J dropped 8; count of bases not matched to a gene: 15.

The J gene is TRBJ2-7, the V gene TRBV4-1; 8 nucleotides line up with TRBD2. Germline loops: CDR1 MGHRA, CDR2 YSYEKL. The CDR3 covers 15 residues. J gave up 7 bases and V 4 bases, and 12 bases lay outside the gene matches. CDR3 amino acids: CASSREAGVPNEQYF. CDR3 DNA: TGCGCCAGCAGCCGGGAAGCGGGAGTCCCCAATGAGCAGTACTTC.

The chain recombines TRBV29-1 with TRBJ2-7; D might be TRBD2 (7 bases). Trimming removed 4 bases at V and 3 bases at J, with 13 bases between. Germline V lookup: CDR1 SQVTM, CDR2 ANQGSEA. The CDR3 has 13 amino acids. The CDR3 protein is CSVGGGGHYEQYF. The CDR3 bases are TGCAGCGTTGGTGGGGGGGGGCACTACGAGCAGTACTTC.

The chain combines TRBV28 with TRBJ2-7, with a possible D match to TRBD2 (6 bases). Germline V gene lookup returns CDR1 MDHEN and CDR2 SYDVKM. The CDR3 sequence is 15 residues long. V was pared by 1 base and J by 2 bases, with 12 bases between. CDR3 in DNA: TGTGCCAGCAGTTTATTGGGGCGGGGAGCCTACGAGCAGTACTTC. It translates to CASSLLGRGAYEQYF.

V gene TRBV5-4 combines with J gene TRBJ1-2, with 10 bases lining up with TRBD1. The CDR3 runs to 17 residues. Trimming at V came to 4 bases and at J to 0 bases, leaving 9 bases not matched to a gene. Germline V gene lookup returns CDR1 SGHNT and CDR2 YYREEE (reference sequence). CDR3 in amino acids: CASSPRQGAYSNYGYTF. CDR3 in DNA: TGTGCCAGCAGCCCCCGACAGGGGGCGTACTCTAACTATGGCTACACCTTC.

This chain connects TRBV7-2 to TRBJ2-5; 7 bases align to TRBD1. There are 15 residues in the CDR3. Germline CDR1 SGHTA, CDR2 FQGNSA. The V and J ends lost 6 bases and 5 bases, in that order; junction bases with no gene match: 12. CDR3 sequence (DNA): TGTGCCAGCAGTTCGAACAGGGGTCGTTACGAGACCCAGTACTTC. It yields the protein CASSSNRGRYETQYF.

This sequence joins TRBV4-1 and TRBJ1-5, with 7 bases matching TRBD1. This CDR3 comprises 17 residues. Germline trimming cut 1 base from V and 1 base from J; bases unmatched to any gene: 7. Looked up from germline, CDR1 is MGHRA and CDR2 is YSYEKL. CDR3 protein: CASSQVWTGGSNQPQHF. The DNA of the CDR3 is TGCGCCAGCAGCCAAGTTTGGACAGGAGGAAGCAATCAGCCCCAGCATTTT.